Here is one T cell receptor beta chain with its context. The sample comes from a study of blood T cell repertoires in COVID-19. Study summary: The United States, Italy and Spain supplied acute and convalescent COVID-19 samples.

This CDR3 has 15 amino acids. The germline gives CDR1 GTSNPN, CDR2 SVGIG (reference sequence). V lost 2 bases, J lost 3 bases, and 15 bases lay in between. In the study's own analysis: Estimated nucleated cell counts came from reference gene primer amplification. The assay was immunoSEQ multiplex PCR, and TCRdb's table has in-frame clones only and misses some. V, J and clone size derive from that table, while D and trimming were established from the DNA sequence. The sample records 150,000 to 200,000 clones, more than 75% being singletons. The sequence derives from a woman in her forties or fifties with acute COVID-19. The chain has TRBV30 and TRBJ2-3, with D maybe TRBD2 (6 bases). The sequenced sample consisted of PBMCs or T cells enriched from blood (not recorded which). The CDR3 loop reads CAWSPSAGGTDTQYF. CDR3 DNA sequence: TGTGCCTGGAGTCCATCTGCTGGGGGGACAGATACGCAGTATTTT.